A single sample gave rise to the 10 T cell receptor beta chains below, sequenced in a study of PD-1 blockade in classical Hodgkin lymphoma. Time point denoted: cycle 4 day 1 (C4D1), after 6 weeks of nivolumab. All patients experienced relapse after autologous stem cell transplantation, and brentuximab vedotin exposure was variable. Only in-frame clones appear in the TCRdb table, and some are missing; sequencing was by immunoSEQ multiplex PCR. The table has about 93,000 clones, around 80% seen once. Sample: peripheral blood mononuclear cells (PBMCs), taken before the fourth cycle of nivolumab. These receptors were collected from a human donor with classical Hodgkin lymphoma.

This chain uses TRBV27 with TRBJ1-1; 9 bases line up with TRBD1. CDR3 size: 14 residues. The germline V gene encodes CDR1 MNHEY and CDR2 SMNVEV (reference sequence). With V trimmed by 8 bases and J by 6 bases, 10 bases remained unmatched. Here the CDR3 reads CASSGQGIFAEAFF. The CDR3 DNA reads as TGTGCCAGCTCGGGACAGGGTATTTTCGCTGAAGCTTTCTTT.

V usage is TRBV18 and J usage is TRBJ1-5; 7 bases are a match to TRBD1. Germline CDR1 and CDR2: KGHSH and LQKENI. The CDR3 is made up of 15 amino acids. V lost 2 bases, J lost 2 bases, and 3 bases stayed unmatched. The CDR3 is CASSPFRGRNQPQHF. As DNA, the CDR3 is TGTGCCAGCTCACCATTTAGGGGGCGCAATCAGCCCCAGCATTTT.

The chain combines TRBV27 with TRBJ2-3, with a possible D match to TRBD1 (5 bases). Germline V gene lookup returns CDR1 MNHEY and CDR2 SMNVEV (reference sequence). The V gene lost 3 bases and the J gene lost 3 bases, with 7 bases spanning the gap. The CDR3 runs to 13 residues. The CDR3 sequence: CASSFRGTDTQYF. The CDR3 DNA reads TGTGCCAGCAGTTTTAGGGGAACAGATACGCAGTATTTT.

The chain employs TRBV10-3 and TRBJ1-1; no clear D. The CDR3 runs 13 residues. Per the germline V gene, CDR1 is ENHRY and CDR2 is SYGVKD. Trimming shortened V by 7 bases and J by 1 base, and 10 bases separated the two germline ends. The CDR3 reads CAITGSENTEAFF. In DNA, the CDR3 is TGTGCCATCACTGGGTCAGAGAACACTGAAGCTTTCTTT.

The table lists this clone with a few counts. This rearrangement joins TRBV7-2 to TRBJ2-7, with 7 nucleotides matching TRBD1. Germline trimming cut 5 bases from V and 12 bases from J; bases unmatched to any gene: 10. Germline loops: CDR1 SGHTA, CDR2 FQGNSA. The CDR3 is 12 residues long. CDR3 residues: CASSPYDRAPYF. CDR3 DNA: TGTGCCAGCAGCCCCTACGACAGGGCACCGTACTTC.

V and J are TRBV28 and TRBJ1-5; D is undetermined. This CDR3 has 15 residues. With 3 bases removed from V and 5 bases from J, the gap between germline ends came to 14 bases. CDR1 MDHEN and CDR2 SYDVKM come from the germline V gene. The CDR3 DNA is TGTGCCAGCAGTTTCCGAGGGATGGGGTATCAGCCCCAGCATTTT. It codes for CASSFRGMGYQPQHF.

The J gene is TRBJ2-1, the V gene TRBV19, with D possibly TRBD2 on 6 matching bases. V was pared by 3 bases and J by 0 bases, with 12 bases between. This CDR3 spans 16 amino acids. CDR1 is LNHDA, CDR2 SQIVND, per germline (reference sequence). CDR3 DNA: TGTGCCAGTAGTATGGAGGGCAGAAGCTCCTACAATGAGCAGTTCTTC. Its protein is CASSMEGRSSYNEQFF.

V gene TRBV19 combines with J gene TRBJ1-2; D remains ambiguous. Germline CDR1 is LNHDA and CDR2 is SQIVND (reference sequence). V was clipped by 2 bases and J by 0 bases, with 7 bases between them. This CDR3 has 14 amino acids. Here the CDR3 reads CASSIPRTNYGYTF. Here the CDR3 DNA reads TGTGCCAGTAGTATACCCAGGACTAACTATGGCTACACCTTC.

The chain couples TRBV19 to TRBJ1-2, with 9 bases matching TRBD1. V trimming: 5 bases; J trimming: 1 base; junction bases outside the gene matches: 11. Per the germline V gene, CDR1 is LNHDA and CDR2 is SQIVND (reference sequence). This CDR3 has 17 amino acids. The CDR3 nucleotides are TGTGCCAGTAGTGCGCCGGGACAGGGAGGGCTTAACTATGGCTACACCTTC. Translation gives CASSAPGQGGLNYGYTF.

The chain carries TRBV30 and TRBJ2-5; 7 nucleotides line up with TRBD2. This CDR3 comprises 12 residues. From germline, CDR1 is GTSNPN and CDR2 SVGIG (reference sequence). V was clipped by 4 bases and J by 2 bases; unmatched bases: 1. In DNA, the CDR3 is TGTGCCTGGACAGCGGGGCAAGAGACCCAGTACTTC. Its protein product is CAWTAGQETQYF.